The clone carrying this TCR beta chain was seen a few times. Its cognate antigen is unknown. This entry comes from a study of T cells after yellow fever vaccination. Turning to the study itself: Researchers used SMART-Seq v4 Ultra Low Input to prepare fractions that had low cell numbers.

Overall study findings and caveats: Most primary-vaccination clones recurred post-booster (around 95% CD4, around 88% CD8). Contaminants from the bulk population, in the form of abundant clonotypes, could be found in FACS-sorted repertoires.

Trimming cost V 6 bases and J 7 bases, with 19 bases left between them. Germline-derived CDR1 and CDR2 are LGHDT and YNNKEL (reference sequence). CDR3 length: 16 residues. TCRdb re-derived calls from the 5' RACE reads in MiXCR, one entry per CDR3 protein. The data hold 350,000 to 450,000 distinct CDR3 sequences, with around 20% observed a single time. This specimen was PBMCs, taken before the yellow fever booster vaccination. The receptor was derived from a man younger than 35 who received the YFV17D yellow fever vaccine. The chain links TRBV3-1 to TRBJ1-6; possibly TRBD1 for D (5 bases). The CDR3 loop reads CASSFISGTGNSPLHF. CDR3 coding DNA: TGTGCCAGCAGTTTTATCTCCGGGACGGGCAATTCACCCCTCCACTTT.